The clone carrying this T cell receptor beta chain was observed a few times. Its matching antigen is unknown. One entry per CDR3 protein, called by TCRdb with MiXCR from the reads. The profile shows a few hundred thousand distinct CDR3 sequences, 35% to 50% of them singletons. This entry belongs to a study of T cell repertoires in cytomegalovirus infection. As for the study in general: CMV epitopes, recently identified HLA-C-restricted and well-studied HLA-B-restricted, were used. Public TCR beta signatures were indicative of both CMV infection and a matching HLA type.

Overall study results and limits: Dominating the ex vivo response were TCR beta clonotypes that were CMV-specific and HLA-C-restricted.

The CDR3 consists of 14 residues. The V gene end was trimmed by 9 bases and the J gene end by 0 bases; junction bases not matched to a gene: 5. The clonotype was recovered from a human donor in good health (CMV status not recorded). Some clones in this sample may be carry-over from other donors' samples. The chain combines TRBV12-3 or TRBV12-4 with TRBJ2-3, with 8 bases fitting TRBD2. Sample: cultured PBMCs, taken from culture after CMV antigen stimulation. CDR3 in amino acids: CASSAGASTDTQYF. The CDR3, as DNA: TGTGCCAGTTCAGCGGGAGCCAGCACAGATACGCAGTATTTT.